This TCR beta chain was identified in a study of cytomegalovirus exposure and HLA in healthy donors (dated by TCRdb to 2017 to 2019). About the full investigation: An earlier analysis of 587 of the donors reported over 250 Gb of sequence data and about 120 million unique TCR beta sequences obtained from approximately 180 million T cells. Besides the first cohort of roughly 640 subjects, a separate validation cohort made up of 120 different subjects was used. All discovery cohort repertoires had been generated on a single sequencing platform. The number of donors typed differed by locus, with about 629-630 for A, B, C, DRB1 and DQB1, roughly 550 for DQA1, over 600 for DPA1, and 450 to 480 for DPB1. On average, roughly 240,000 unique TCR beta nucleotide sequences were sequenced per donor among about 400 genotyped donors of the cohort, with roughly 18% of those sequences being non-productive. To predict cytomegalovirus infection status, the study combined high-throughput TCR immunosequencing, statistical association of individual TCRs with disease status, and machine learning. Rather than using new phenotypic data, the later analysis identified candidate immune exposures from TCR beta sequences and from how often those sequences occurred across donors. Donor age, sex, ethnicity and CMV serostatus were compiled together with the repertoire data. The study aimed to test whether cataloging public T cell receptors could reveal signatures of past pathogen exposure. Class I and class II HLA loci were covered by the typing at four-digit resolution. Approximately 310 gigabases of sequencing data and tens of millions of unique TCR sequences were included in an early release covering roughly 600 HLA-typed donors. A later genetic analysis took genome-wide SNP genotypes for about 65% of the roughly 670 donors and used that subset as a discovery cohort. Using immunosequencing, the study profiled T cell repertoires from about 620 subjects and related those repertoires to cytomegalovirus serostatus. Roughly 5 DR-DQ haplotypes were handled as single units for association and clustering, since linkage in the cohort was strong. Among the roughly 390 genotyped donors, around 81% belonged to the genetic ancestry cluster associated with self-reported Caucasian donors. A later analysis re-analyzed previously published TCR beta repertoires from 500 to 700 donors and added high-resolution HLA genotyping to study TCR occurrence patterns. An earlier analysis of roughly 600 of the donors used high-throughput TCR beta sequencing to judge whether each TCR beta V gene segment behaved as functional or pseudogenic.

As concerns this clone: Its antigen is not yet known. No base-level quality is on record; no much larger clone is a single base apart.

In total, 500 to 700 healthy bone marrow donors made up the cohort. At the time of sampling, all cohort members were nominally healthy, though unrecorded immune exposures were likely present. The donor was CMV seronegative and was included in the group of a few hundred seronegative cohort members. Every donor gave a peripheral blood sample, and the peripheral blood mononuclear cells from that sample were used for TCR beta sequencing. The Qiagen DNeasy Blood Extraction Kit was used to extract genomic DNA from the blood cell samples. General study outcomes and caveats: When HLA alleles, especially DR and DQ, strongly co-occurred, TCR associations were difficult to assign to individual alleles. Because counts were too low, fewer than 20 rarely observed V segments, including chromosome 9 orphons, were excluded from the earlier analysis of 587 of the donors. A few of the identified cytomegalovirus-associated TCR beta chains were confirmed in vitro to be specific for cytomegalovirus antigens. Across donors, most TCR sequences were observed very rarely, whereas some public TCRs were present in many individuals. Correlated functional status among segregating V segments might be attributable to linkage disequilibrium, but an unknown experimental factor could not be ruled out. A group of highly shared sequence variants was considered likely to be a technical artifact of the sequencing pipeline. In a later analysis, TCR association rates were found to vary across HLA loci, with the most associated TCRs seen for DRB1 alleles and the fewest for HLA-C alleles. In a later analysis, HLA-associated TCR beta chains were found to be more clonally expanded and to have lower generation probabilities than equally common non-associated chains. According to the authors, the approach could potentially be generalized to other disease states and immunological phenotypes. A further reported finding was that TCR beta sequences accurately predicted the HLA-A and HLA-B alleles for most subjects in the first cohort. Cytomegalovirus status was reported to be diagnosed by the classifier with high specificity and sensitivity in both the original and validation cohorts. According to a later analysis, parvovirus B19, influenza, CMV and Epstein-Barr virus appeared linked to several top co-occurrence clusters. HLA typing was unavailable for some donors at each locus, so association tests used only the typed subset. An association between a missense DCLRE1C variant and V-gene and J-gene trimming of TCR beta chains was found in a later genetic analysis and replicated in an independent cohort. For the cohort, immune exposure information was limited to CMV serostatus. Some IMGT-functional V segments, including TRBV6-2 and TRBV6-3, could not be told apart with the 87-base-pair reads, so those segments were excluded. A later analysis associated 15,000 to 20,000 TCR beta sequences with specific HLA alleles at a false discovery rate of 0.05. An earlier analysis of around 500 of the donors showed that most TCR beta V segments appeared in productive rearrangements either about 87% or about 30% of the time, which broadly matched IMGT annotations. Compared with the roughly 720-donor mean, donors in an Asian-associated ancestry cluster had fewer N-insertions in productive TCRs, according to a later genetic analysis. The study listed 164 TCR beta chains as associated with cytomegalovirus. The cohort was sequenced for TCR beta chains only, and without alpha or paired-chain data the features that could be detected were limited. A later analysis found that most CMV-associated TCR beta chains appeared HLA-restricted, with HLA associations seemingly driven largely by CMV exposure. Presence/absence analyses assumed roughly uniform sequencing depth across donors, an assumption that may not hold.

From cysteine to phenylalanine, the CDR3 is 15 amino acids long. Only the CDR3 DNA stays, 45 bases, in frame from base 1. CDR1 and CDR2 are read off the germline V gene as SGDLS and YYNGEE. Trimming takes 4 bases from V and 0 bases from J, and the germline ends sit 14 bases apart. Libraries were prepared through the immunoSEQ multiplex PCR assay. For the multiplex PCR, a mixture combining 60 forward primers for TCR Vbeta segments and 13 reverse primers for TCR Jbeta segments was used. The CDR3 region of rearranged TCR beta genes was amplified from genomic DNA with a multiplex PCR assay. The amplified TCR beta libraries were sequenced on the Illumina HiSeq System as 87-base-pair reads. Regarding the original processing steps: A later analysis tallied around 80 million unique TCR beta chains across the 600 to 700 repertoires, and approximately 11 million of those chains were shared by two or more donors. Raw reads were error-corrected and collapsed into unique sequences by a nearest-neighbor algorithm in which closely related sequences were merged to remove PCR and sequencing errors. CDR3 sequences were aligned to IMGT reference sequences to assign V, D and J gene segments. For a sequence to be retained, a match of at least six nucleotides was required to both a V gene segment and a J gene segment. Rearrangements were called productive when the CDR3 lacked stop codons and stayed in frame with V and J; all others were non-productive. Following IMGT convention, CDR3 was defined as the stretch from the second conserved V-encoded cysteine to the conserved J-encoded phenylalanine. Sequences without an unambiguous match to a single V gene segment were excluded from the earlier analysis of a few hundred of the donors. In an earlier analysis of 587 of the donors, a V segment was called functional when productive rearrangements were above 56.7%, and segregating when the standard deviation between donors exceeded 5%. A statistical classification framework was developed to diagnose cytomegalovirus status using the catalog of TCR beta chain sequences. A later analysis assigned V and J genes by comparing TCR nucleotide sequences with IMGT/GENE-DB human TR gene sequences. In a later analysis, CDR3 sequences and most-parsimonious VDJ recombination scenarios were assigned using the TCRdist pipeline. In a later analysis, every TCR beta chain was defined by the combination of its CDR3 amino acid sequence and its V-gene family, and reads without a unique V-gene family were dropped. A later analysis removed 500 to 650 highly shared, low-generation-probability nucleotide sequences to deal with suspected cross-contamination and a sequencing artifact. In a later analysis, a clonal expansion index was calculated for each public chain from normalized within-repertoire ranks of inferred template counts. A later analysis computed generation probabilities with a VDJ recombination model fitted to out-of-frame rearrangements, and checked the results against IGoR. In a later analysis, TCR-TCR, TCR-HLA and TCR-CMV co-occurrence was scored with hypergeometric tests, and a repertoire-size bias correction was applied to TCR pairs. A later analysis estimated false discovery rates by permuting HLA or CMV assignments 20 times. A later analysis grouped co-occurring TCRs with DBSCAN, adding TCRdist sequence similarity when clustering within HLA-allele-positive subsets. For co-occurrence clustering, repertoires with fewer than 30,000 or more than 120,000 public chains were excluded, along with roughly five repertoires with anomalous nucleotide sharing. In its TCRdb copy, this immuneACCESS table keeps in-frame sequences only and misses some clones. Where compared with another copy, unresolved V genes explain less than half of these, and the others have no known cause. That table gives V, J and clone size, and the DNA gave D and trimming. The sample table shows about 130,000 clones, and around 72% are seen once. Roughly 1.9% of the sample lies in the top ten.

The sequenced material came from PBMCs. Recombination joined TRBV9 with TRBJ2-7; TRBD1 could be the D gene, as 6 bases match. The receptor was isolated from a woman between 35 and 50 years old in good health and CMV-seronegative. The DNA sequence reads TGTGCCAGCAGCTTCCGGGACATTGCCTCCTACGAGCAGTACTTC. Translated, this gives CASSFRDIASYEQYF. The variable domain in full, with residues beyond the CDR3 obtained from the reference TRBV9 and TRBJ2-7 genes, is DSGVTQTPKHLITATGQRVTLRCSPRSGDLSVYWYQQSLDQGLQFLIQYYNGEERAKGNILERFSAQQFPDLHSELNLSSLELGDSALYFCASSFRDIASYEQYFGPGTRLTVT.